This T cell receptor (beta chain) was profiled in a study of T-cell reconstitution after alpha-beta-depleted transplantation in children. Preparation of the TCRbeta library used unique molecular identifiers. TCRdb reprocessed the PCR reads with MiXCR, giving one entry per CDR3 protein. The repertoire has about 110,000 distinct CDR3 sequences, around 6.4% of them found once; the top ten carry about 23%. The table lists this clonotype with many counts. Trimming removed 1 base at V and 2 bases at J, with 12 bases between. CDR1 and CDR2 from the germline V gene are LGHNA and YSLEER. The CDR3 extends over 15 amino acids.

Sequenced here: PBMCs, mostly from graft donor cells, sampled 360 days after TCRalphabeta/CD19-depleted stem cell transplant. This TCR came from a male patient under 10 years old who had a stem cell transplant for acute lymphoblastic leukemia, so the T cells may come from the graft donor. This rearrangement joins TRBV4-3 to TRBJ2-7; weak D call: TRBD1 (6 bases). The CDR3 DNA reads TGCGCCAGCAGCCAAGGGCAGGGGCCGACCTACGAGCAGTACTTC. This encodes CASSQGQGPTYEQYF.